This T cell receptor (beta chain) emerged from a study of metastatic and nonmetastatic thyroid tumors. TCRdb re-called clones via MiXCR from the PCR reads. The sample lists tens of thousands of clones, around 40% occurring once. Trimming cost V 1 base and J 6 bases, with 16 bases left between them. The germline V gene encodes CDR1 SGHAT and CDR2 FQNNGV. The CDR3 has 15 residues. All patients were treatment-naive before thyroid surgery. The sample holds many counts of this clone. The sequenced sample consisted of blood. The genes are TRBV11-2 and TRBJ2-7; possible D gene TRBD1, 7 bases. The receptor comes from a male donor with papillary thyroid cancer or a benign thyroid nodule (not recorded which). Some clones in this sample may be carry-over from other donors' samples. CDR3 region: CASSLVHGGGGEQYF. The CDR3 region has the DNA TGTGCCAGCAGCTTAGTCCACGGAGGGGGCGGCGAGCAGTACTTC.